Listed here is a single T cell receptor beta chain. CDR1 ENHRY and CDR2 SYGVKD come from the germline V gene. This CDR3 spans 13 amino acids. V was cut by 0 bases and J by 5 bases, with 5 bases left in between. PCR involved 60 Vbeta and 13 Jbeta primers. Sequenced by immunoSEQ multiplex PCR; TCRdb stores in-frame clones only, minus some. The sample records about 190,000 clones, about 81% being singletons. The data derive from a study of cytomegalovirus exposure and HLA in healthy donors. The donors gave bone marrow, and they were healthy. The sequenced sample consisted of PBMCs. The sequence came from a man between 18 and 29 years old in good health and CMV-seronegative. The rearrangement uses TRBV10-3 and TRBJ2-1; D not resolved. The CDR3 reads CAISESEDNEQFF. The CDR3 DNA reads TGTGCCATCAGTGAGTCTGAGGACAATGAGCAGTTCTTC.